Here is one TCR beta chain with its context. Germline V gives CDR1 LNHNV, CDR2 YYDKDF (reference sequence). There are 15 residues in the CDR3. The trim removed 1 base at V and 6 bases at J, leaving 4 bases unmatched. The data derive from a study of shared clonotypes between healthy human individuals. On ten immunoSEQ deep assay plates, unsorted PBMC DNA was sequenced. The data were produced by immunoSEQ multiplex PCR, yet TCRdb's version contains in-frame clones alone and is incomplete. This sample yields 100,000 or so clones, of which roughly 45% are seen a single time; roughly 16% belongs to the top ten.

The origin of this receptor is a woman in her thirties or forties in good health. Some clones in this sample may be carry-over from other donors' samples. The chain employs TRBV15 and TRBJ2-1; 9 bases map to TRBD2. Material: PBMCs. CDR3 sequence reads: CATSRAREGFNEQFF. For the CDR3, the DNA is TGTGCCACCAGCAGAGCGCGGGAGGGTTTCAATGAGCAGTTCTTC.